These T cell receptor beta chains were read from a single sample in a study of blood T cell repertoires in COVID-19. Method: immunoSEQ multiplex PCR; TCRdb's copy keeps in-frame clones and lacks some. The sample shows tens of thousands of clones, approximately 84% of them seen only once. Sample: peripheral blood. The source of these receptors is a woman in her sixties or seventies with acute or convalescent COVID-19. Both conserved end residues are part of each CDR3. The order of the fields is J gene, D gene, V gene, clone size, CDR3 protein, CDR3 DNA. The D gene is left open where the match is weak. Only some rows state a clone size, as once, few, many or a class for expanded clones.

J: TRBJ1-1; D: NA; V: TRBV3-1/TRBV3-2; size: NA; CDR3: CASSPFRTVNTEAFF; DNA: TGTGCCAGCAGCCCCTTTCGGACTGTGAACACTGAAGCTTTCTTT
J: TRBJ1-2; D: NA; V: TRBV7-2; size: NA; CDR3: CASILSPGRELANYGYTF; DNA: TGTGCCAGCATCTTATCACCGGGACGGGAGTTAGCTAACTATGGCTACACCTTC
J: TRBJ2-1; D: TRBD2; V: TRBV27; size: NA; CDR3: CASSSRGGVDEQFF; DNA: TGTGCCAGCAGTTCGCGGGGGGGCGTGGATGAGCAGTTCTTC
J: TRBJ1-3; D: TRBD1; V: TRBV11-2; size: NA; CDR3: CASSRGTGVGNTIYF; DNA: TGTGCCAGCAGTAGAGGGACAGGGGTTGGAAACACCATATATTTT
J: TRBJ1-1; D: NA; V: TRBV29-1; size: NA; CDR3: CSVGSGQGAEAFF; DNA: TGCAGCGTTGGAAGCGGGCAGGGAGCTGAAGCTTTCTTT
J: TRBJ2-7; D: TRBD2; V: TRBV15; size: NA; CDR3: CATSRDLASGGTLSYEQYF; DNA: TGTGCCACCAGCAGAGATCTTGCTAGCGGGGGCACACTATCCTACGAGCAGTACTTC
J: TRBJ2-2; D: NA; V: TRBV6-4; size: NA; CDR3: CASSDRAGNTGELFF; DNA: TGTGCCAGCAGTGACCGGGCGGGGAACACCGGGGAGCTGTTTTTT
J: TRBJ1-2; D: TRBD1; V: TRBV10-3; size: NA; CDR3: CATAGTGWYGYTF; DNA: TGTGCCACCGCTGGGACAGGGTGGTATGGCTACACCTTC
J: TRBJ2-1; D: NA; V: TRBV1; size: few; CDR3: CTSSQVPGAGAGLDEQFF; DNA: TGCACCAGCAGCCAAGTCCCCGGAGCGGGGGCAGGTTTAGATGAGCAGTTCTTC
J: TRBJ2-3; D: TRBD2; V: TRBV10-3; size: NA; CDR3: CAISLLSGGGTDTQYF; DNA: TGTGCCATCAGCCTCCTAAGCGGGGGTGGAACAGATACGCAGTATTTT
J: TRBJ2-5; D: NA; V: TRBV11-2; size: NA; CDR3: CASSLGGRQGFYF; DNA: TGTGCCAGCAGCTTAGGAGGACGGCAGGGATTTTACTTC
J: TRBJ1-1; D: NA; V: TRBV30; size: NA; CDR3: CAWSAQGYLNTEAFF; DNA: TGTGCCTGGAGTGCTCAGGGTTACTTGAACACTGAAGCTTTCTTT
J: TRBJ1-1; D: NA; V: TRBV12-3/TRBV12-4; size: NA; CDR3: CASNLGGDTEAFF; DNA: TGTGCCAGCAATCTAGGAGGGGACACTGAAGCTTTCTTT
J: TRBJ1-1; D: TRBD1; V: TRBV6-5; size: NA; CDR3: CASIDRGVMNTEAFF; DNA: TGTGCCAGCATCGACAGGGGAGTCATGAACACTGAAGCTTTCTTT
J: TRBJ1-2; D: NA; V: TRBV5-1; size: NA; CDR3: CASSFEQGYNGYTF; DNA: TGCGCCAGCAGCTTCGAACAGGGCTATAATGGCTACACCTTC
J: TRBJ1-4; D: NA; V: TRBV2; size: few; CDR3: CASGGSVRNEKLFF; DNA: TGTGCCAGCGGGGGGTCTGTTAGAAATGAAAAACTGTTTTTT
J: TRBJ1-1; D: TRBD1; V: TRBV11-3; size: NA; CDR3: CASSRGQGAMNTEAFF; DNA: TGTGCCAGCAGCCGGGGACAGGGGGCCATGAACACTGAAGCTTTCTTT
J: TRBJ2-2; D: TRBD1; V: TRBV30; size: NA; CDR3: CAWLGTGGSGELFF; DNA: TGTGCCTGGCTTGGGACAGGGGGCTCCGGGGAGCTGTTTTTT
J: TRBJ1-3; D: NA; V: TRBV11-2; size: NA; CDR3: CASSTMGLSGNTIYF; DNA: TGTGCCAGCAGCACAATGGGCCTCTCTGGAAACACCATATATTTT
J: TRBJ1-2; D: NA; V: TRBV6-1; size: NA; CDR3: CASSDWAGTGYTF; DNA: TGTGCCAGCAGTGATTGGGCAGGCACGGGCTACACCTTC
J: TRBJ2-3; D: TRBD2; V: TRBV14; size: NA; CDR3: CASSQTGVRTSGGRSTDTQYF; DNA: TGTGCCAGCAGCCAAACGGGCGTTAGAACTAGCGGGGGGAGAAGCACAGATACGCAGTATTTT
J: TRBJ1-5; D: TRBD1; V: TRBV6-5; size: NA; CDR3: CASSFGRGNQPQHF; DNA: TGTGCCAGCAGCTTCGGCAGGGGGAATCAGCCCCAGCATTTT
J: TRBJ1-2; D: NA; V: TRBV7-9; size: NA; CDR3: CASSLEGGIGYTF; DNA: TGTGCCAGCAGCTTAGAGGGAGGGATTGGCTACACCTTC
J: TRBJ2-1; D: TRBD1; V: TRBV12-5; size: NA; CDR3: CASEGQGYNEQFF; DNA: TGTGCTAGTGAGGGACAGGGCTACAATGAGCAGTTCTTC
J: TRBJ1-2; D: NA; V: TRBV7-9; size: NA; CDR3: CASSLDLGGGFGYTF; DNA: TGTGCCAGCAGCTTAGATTTGGGCGGAGGGTTCGGCTACACCTTC
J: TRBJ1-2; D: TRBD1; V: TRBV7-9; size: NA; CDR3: CASSSRTGRSGGYTF; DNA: TGTGCCAGCAGCAGCCGGACAGGAAGGTCGGGTGGCTACACCTTC
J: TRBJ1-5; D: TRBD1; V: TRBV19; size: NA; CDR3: CASSIGSGQGARGNQPQHF; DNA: TGTGCCAGTAGTATCGGGAGCGGACAGGGGGCGCGGGGCAATCAGCCCCAGCATTTT
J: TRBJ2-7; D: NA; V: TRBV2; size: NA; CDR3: CASRQDSYEQYF; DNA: TGTGCCAGCAGACAGGACTCCTACGAGCAGTACTTC
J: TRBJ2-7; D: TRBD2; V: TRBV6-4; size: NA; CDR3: CASSAVAGGQYEQYF; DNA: TGTGCCAGCAGTGCCGTCGCGGGGGGCCAATACGAGCAGTACTTC
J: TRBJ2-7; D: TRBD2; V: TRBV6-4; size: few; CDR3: CASSDRGGADVREQYF; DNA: TGTGCCAGCAGTGACCGGGGGGGCGCGGACGTGCGGGAGCAGTACTTC
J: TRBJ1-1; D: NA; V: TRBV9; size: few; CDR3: CASSVTGNTEAFF; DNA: TGTGCCAGCAGCGTGACAGGGAACACTGAAGCTTTCTTT
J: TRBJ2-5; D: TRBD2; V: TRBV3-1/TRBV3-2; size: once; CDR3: CASSQATGGPEETQYF; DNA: TGTGCCAGCAGCCAAGCGACGGGGGGGCCAGAGGAGACCCAGTACTTC
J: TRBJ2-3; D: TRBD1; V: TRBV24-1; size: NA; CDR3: CATGTGALDTQYF; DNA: TGTGCCACCGGGACAGGGGCGTTAGATACGCAGTATTTT
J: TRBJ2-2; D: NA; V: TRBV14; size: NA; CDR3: CASSQISGNTGELFF; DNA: TGTGCCAGCAGCCAAATCTCGGGGAACACCGGGGAGCTGTTTTTT
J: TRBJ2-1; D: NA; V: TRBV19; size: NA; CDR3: CASSNREEQFF; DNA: TGTGCCAGTAGCAACCGGGAGGAGCAGTTCTTC
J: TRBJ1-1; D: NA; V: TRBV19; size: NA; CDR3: CASRQQRGEAFF; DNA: TGTGCCAGTAGGCAACAGCGGGGTGAAGCTTTCTTT
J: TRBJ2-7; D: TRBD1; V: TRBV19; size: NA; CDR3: CASSRLGTGAPGEQYF; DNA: TGTGCCAGTAGCCGTCTTGGGACAGGGGCGCCGGGGGAGCAGTACTTC
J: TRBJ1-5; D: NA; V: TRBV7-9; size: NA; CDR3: CASSLTDGQPQHF; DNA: TGTGCCAGCAGCTTAACAGACGGTCAGCCCCAGCATTTT
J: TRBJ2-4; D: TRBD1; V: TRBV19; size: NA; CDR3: CASSFRTGSIGKNIQYF; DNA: TGTGCCAGTAGTTTCAGGACAGGGTCGATTGGCAAAAACATTCAGTACTTC
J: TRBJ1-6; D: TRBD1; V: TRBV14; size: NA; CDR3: CASSQVVTGGNNSPLHF; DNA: TGTGCCAGCAGCCAAGTGGTAACAGGGGGTAATAATTCACCCCTCCACTTT
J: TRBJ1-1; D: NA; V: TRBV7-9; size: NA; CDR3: CASSLDNRMNTEAFF; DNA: TGTGCCAGCAGCTTAGATAACAGGATGAACACTGAAGCTTTCTTT